This is a list of T cell receptor beta chains from one sample in a study of cytomegalovirus exposure and HLA in healthy donors. TCRdb's copy holds only in-frame clones and misses some; the assay was immunoSEQ multiplex PCR. The sample includes about 94,000 clones, approximately 72% of them seen just once. Sequencing was carried out using PBMCs. These receptors all come from a man aged 35-49 years in good health and CMV-seropositive. Both conserved end residues are part of each CDR3. D genes are given only for firm matches. Not all rows give a size; the values are once, few, many and, for expanded clones, a class.

cdr3_nt cdr3_aa j_call d_call clone_size v_call
TGTGCCACCAGCTTGGAGCGCATGAGCTCCTACGAGCAGTACTTC CATSLERMSSYEQYF TRBJ2-7 . . TRBV15
TGTGCCAGTAGTCCTCGGGGGGGGTTCCAAGAGACCCAGTACTTC CASSPRGGFQETQYF TRBJ2-5 TRBD2 . TRBV19
TGCGCCAGCAGCCCCGGCAGCGTCTATGGCTACACCTTC CASSPGSVYGYTF TRBJ1-2 . . TRBV4-3
TGCGCCAGCAGCAGGGACATGTCCTACGAGCAGTACTTC CASSRDMSYEQYF TRBJ2-7 . . TRBV5-1
TGTGCCAGCAGTGAAGACAGGGGCCCAGAGACCCAGTACTTC CASSEDRGPETQYF TRBJ2-5 TRBD1 . TRBV6-1
TGTGCCAGCTCACCCCCACGGACAGTAGGCACCGGGGAGCTGTTTTTT CASSPPRTVGTGELFF TRBJ2-2 . once TRBV18
TGCGCCAGCAGCCAATTGACAGGGACGGCCTTTGTCTACGAGCAGTACTTC CASSQLTGTAFVYEQYF TRBJ2-7 TRBD1 . TRBV4-1
TGTGCCATCGTACAGGGGACAGACGGCTACACCTTC CAIVQGTDGYTF TRBJ1-2 TRBD1 few TRBV10-3
TGTGCCAGCTCACCGGACAGGGCGAACACCGGGGAGCTGTTTTTT CASSPDRANTGELFF TRBJ2-2 TRBD1 . TRBV18
TGTGCCAGCAGTTTCGAGCGGGCGGGTTCCTACGAGCAGTACTTC CASSFERAGSYEQYF TRBJ2-7 . . TRBV27
TGTGCCAGCAGTTTAATGGGCGAGCAGTGGGAGACCCAGTACTTC CASSLMGEQWETQYF TRBJ2-5 . . TRBV28
TGTGCCATCTTGGGGGGGCTCGGCGAGCAGTACTTC CAILGGLGEQYF TRBJ2-7 . . TRBV7-9
TGTGCCAGCAGTTCGGCAGGGGAAGCTTTCTTT CASSSAGEAFF TRBJ1-1 . . TRBV28
TGCGCCAGCAGCTTGGGGGGGACTAGCGGGAGCCAGCATATTAACTTC CASSLGGTSGSQHINF TRBJ2-7 TRBD2 once TRBV5-1
TGTGCCAGCAGTACCCCGGGGGGGGAAAACACTGAAGCTTTCTTT CASSTPGGENTEAFF TRBJ1-1 . . TRBV28
TGCGCCAGCAGCTCGAGGAGACTAGCGGACACCGGGGAGCTGTTTTTT CASSSRRLADTGELFF TRBJ2-2 TRBD2 . TRBV5-1
TGTGCCAGCATATCGTCCACAGGGAGCAATCAGCCCCAGCATTTT CASISSTGSNQPQHF TRBJ1-5 . few TRBV6-1
TGTGCCAGCAGCTTCCAGCGACTAGCGGGGGGAGAAGAGACCCAGTACTTC CASSFQRLAGGEETQYF TRBJ2-5 TRBD2 few TRBV7-9
TGTGCCAGCAGCTTAGAGTCGACTATCACTCTAGCCAAAAACATTCAGTACTTC CASSLESTITLAKNIQYF TRBJ2-4 . . TRBV7-8
TGTGCCAGCAGCGCTCGACAGGTGGGCCTCTACGAGCAGTACTTC CASSARQVGLYEQYF TRBJ2-7 . . TRBV28
TGTGCCAGCCTTGAACTTACAGGGGTTCGAGAAAAACTGTTTTTT CASLELTGVREKLFF TRBJ1-4 TRBD1 . TRBV5-8
TGTGCCAGCAGTGAAGGGGCTACAAACTTGCGCGAGCAGTACTTC CASSEGATNLREQYF TRBJ2-7 . . TRBV2
TGTGCCAGCAGCGCCAGACAGTTAACAGGCTCCTACGAGCAGTACTTC CASSARQLTGSYEQYF TRBJ2-7 . . TRBV7-2
TGCGCCAGCAGCCAGGAACTAGCGGAAGTTTACAATGAGCAGTTCTTC CASSQELAEVYNEQFF TRBJ2-1 TRBD2 . TRBV4-3
TGTGCCATGGCCAGCGGGGGGAACGAGCAGTTCTTC CAMASGGNEQFF TRBJ2-1 TRBD2 . TRBV10-3
TGTGCCAGCAGCTTACTGGCGGGGGGGCCAGGTAATGAGCAGTTCTTC CASSLLAGGPGNEQFF TRBJ2-1 TRBD2 . TRBV7-3
TGTGCCAGCAGTTTCCAGGTGGTGAGGACGACTACCACAGATACGCAGTATTTT CASSFQVVRTTTTDTQYF TRBJ2-3 . . TRBV28
TGCGCCAGCAGCCAAGCTAGCGGGGGGGGATACAAAGATACGCAGTATTTT CASSQASGGGYKDTQYF TRBJ2-3 TRBD2 . TRBV4-1
TGTGCCAGCAGTCCCTCTAGCGGGGCCTACAATGAGCAGTTCTTC CASSPSSGAYNEQFF TRBJ2-1 TRBD2 . TRBV27
TGCGCCAGCAGCCAGCTGGGACTAGCGGGACTCACCGGGGAGCTGTTTTTT CASSQLGLAGLTGELFF TRBJ2-2 TRBD2 few TRBV4-1
TGTGCCACCCGAAGTACGACAGGGGCCCTCTACGATGGCTACACCTTC CATRSTTGALYDGYTF TRBJ1-2 TRBD1 . TRBV6-4
TGTGCCATCAGGGATCTAGAAGGGGTAACAGATACGCAGTATTTT CAIRDLEGVTDTQYF TRBJ2-3 . . TRBV10-3
TGCAGCGTTCCTTTAGGACACTTGAACACTGAAGCTTTCTTT CSVPLGHLNTEAFF TRBJ1-1 . once TRBV29-1
TGTGCCAGCAAAACAGGGGGGGACATTCAGTACTTC CASKTGGDIQYF TRBJ2-4 . . TRBV2
TGTGCCAGCAGTCCAAGTCTAGGAGAAGAGACCCAGTACTTC CASSPSLGEETQYF TRBJ2-5 . few TRBV27
TGTGCCAGCACGCCAGGGGCTGACGGGGAGCTGTTTTTT CASTPGADGELFF TRBJ2-2 . . TRBV2
TGTGCCAGCAGCCAATCGGGGGACACCTATGAAAAACTGTTTTTT CASSQSGDTYEKLFF TRBJ1-4 . . TRBV16
TGTGCCAGCAGTCGGGGGGGGCCGGAGACCCAGTACTTC CASSRGGPETQYF TRBJ2-5 TRBD2 . TRBV7-3
TGTGCCAGCAGCGTAGACGGGGGGTTCAATGAGCAGTTCTTC CASSVDGGFNEQFF TRBJ2-1 TRBD2 . TRBV9